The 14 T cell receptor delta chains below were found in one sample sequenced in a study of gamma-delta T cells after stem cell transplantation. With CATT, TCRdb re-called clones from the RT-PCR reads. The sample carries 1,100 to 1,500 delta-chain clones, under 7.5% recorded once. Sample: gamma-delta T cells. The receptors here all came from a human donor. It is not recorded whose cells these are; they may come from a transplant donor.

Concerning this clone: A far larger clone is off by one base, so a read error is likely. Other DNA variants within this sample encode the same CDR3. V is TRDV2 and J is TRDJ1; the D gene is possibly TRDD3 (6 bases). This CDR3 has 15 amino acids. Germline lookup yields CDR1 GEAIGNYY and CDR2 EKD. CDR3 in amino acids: CACDTVGGDTDKLIF. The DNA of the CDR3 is TGTGCCTGTGACACCGTGGGGGGCGACACCGATAAACTCATCTTC.

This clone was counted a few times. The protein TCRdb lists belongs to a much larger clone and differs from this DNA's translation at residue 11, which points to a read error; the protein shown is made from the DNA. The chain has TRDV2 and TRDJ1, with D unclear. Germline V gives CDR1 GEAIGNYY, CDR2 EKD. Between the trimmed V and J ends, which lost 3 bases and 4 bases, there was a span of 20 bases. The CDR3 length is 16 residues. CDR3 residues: CACDALNSPYIDKLIF. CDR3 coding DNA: TGTGCCTGTGACGCTTTAAATTCCCCGTACATCGATAAACTCATCTTT.

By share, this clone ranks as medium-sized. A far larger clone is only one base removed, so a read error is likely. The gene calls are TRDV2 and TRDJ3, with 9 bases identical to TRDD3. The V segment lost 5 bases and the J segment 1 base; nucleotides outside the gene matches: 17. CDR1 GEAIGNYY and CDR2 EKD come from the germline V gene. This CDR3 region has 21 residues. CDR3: CACGQLGDKVERSWDTRQMFF. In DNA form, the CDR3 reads TGTGCCTGTGGCCAGTTGGGGGATAAGGTGGAGCGGTCCTGGGACACCCGACAGATGTTTTTC.

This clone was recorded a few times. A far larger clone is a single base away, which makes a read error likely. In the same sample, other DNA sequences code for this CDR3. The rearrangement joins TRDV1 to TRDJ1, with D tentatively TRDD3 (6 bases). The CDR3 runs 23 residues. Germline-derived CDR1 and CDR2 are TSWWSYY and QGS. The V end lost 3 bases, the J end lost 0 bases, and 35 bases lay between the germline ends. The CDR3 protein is CALGDPPPLREPGGPRYTDKLIF. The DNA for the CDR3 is TGTGCTCTTGGGGATCCCCCTCCCCTACGGGAGCCGGGGGGACCCCGGTACACCGATAAACTCATCTTT.

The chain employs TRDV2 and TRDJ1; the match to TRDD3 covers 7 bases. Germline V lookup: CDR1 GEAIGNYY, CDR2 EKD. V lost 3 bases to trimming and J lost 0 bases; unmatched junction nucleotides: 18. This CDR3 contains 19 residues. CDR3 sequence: CACDSLLGPAWGYTDKLIF. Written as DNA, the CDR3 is TGTGCCTGTGACTCCCTACTGGGGCCAGCCTGGGGTTACACCGATAAACTCATCTTT.

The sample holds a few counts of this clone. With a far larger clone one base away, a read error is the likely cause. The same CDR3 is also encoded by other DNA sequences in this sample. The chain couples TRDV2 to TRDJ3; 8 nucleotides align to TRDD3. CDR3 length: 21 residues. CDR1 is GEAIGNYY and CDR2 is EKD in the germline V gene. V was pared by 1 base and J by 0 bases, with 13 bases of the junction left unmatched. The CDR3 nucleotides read TGTGCCTGTGACACTATCAGTACTGGGGGGTACAGCTCCTGGGACACCCGACAGATGTTTTTC. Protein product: CACDTISTGGYSSWDTRQMFF.

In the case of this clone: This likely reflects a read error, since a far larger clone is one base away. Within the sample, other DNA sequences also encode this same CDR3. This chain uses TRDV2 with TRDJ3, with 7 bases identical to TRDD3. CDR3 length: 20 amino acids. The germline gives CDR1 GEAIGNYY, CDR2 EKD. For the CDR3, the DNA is TGTGCCTGCGACACCTTACTGGGGCCCCGGGGGTCCTGGGACACCCGACAGATGTTTTTC. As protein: CACDTLLGPRGSWDTRQMFF.

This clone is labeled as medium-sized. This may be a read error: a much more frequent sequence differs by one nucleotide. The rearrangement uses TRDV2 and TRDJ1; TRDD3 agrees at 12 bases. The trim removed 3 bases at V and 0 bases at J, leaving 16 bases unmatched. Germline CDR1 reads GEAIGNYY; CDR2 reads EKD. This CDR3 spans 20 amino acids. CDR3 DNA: TGTGCCTGTGACGCACTCTTGAACGACTGGGGGATACAGGACACCGATAAACTCATCTTT. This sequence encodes CACDALLNDWGIQDTDKLIF.

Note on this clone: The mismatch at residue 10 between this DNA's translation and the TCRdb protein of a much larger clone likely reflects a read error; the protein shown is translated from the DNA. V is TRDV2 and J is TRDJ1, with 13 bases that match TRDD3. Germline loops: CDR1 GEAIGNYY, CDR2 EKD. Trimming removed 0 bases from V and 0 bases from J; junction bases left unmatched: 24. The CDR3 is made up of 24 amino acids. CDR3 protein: CACDTVAPGHNWGIRRGDTDKLIF. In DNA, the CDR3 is TGTGCCTGTGACACCGTGGCGCCGGGGCATAACTGGGGGATACGCAGGGGGGACACCGATAAACTCATCTTT.

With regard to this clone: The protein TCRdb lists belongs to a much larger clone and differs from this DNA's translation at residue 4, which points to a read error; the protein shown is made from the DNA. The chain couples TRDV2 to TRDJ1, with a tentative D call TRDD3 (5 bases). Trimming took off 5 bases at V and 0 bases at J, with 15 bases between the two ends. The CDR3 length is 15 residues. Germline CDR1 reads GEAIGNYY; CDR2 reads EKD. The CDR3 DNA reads TGTGCCTGTGGCAGGGTTGGGGCCCACACCGATAAACTCATCTTT. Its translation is CACGRVGAHTDKLIF.

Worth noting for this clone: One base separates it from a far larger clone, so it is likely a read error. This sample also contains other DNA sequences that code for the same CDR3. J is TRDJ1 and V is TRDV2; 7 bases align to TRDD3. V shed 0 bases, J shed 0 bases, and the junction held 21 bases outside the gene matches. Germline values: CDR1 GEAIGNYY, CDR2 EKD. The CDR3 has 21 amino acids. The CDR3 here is CACDTVKAGDRRSTYTDKLIF. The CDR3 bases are TGTGCCTGTGACACCGTCAAGGCTGGGGATAGGAGGTCGACGTACACCGATAAACTCATCTTT.

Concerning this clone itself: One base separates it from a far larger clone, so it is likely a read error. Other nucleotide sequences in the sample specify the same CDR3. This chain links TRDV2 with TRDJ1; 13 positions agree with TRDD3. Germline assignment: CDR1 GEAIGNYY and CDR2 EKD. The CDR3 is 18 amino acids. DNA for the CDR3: TGTGCCTGCGACACTATTACTGGGGGATACGAGTACACCGATAAACTCATCTTT. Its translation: CACDTITGGYEYTDKLIF.

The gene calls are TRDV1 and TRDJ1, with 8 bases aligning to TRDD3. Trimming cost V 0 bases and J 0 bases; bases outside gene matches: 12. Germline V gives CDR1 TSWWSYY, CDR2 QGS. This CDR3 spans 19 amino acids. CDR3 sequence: CALGELLLLLGVNTDKLIF. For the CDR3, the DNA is TGTGCTCTTGGGGAACTCCTACTATTACTGGGGGTTAACACCGATAAACTCATCTTT.

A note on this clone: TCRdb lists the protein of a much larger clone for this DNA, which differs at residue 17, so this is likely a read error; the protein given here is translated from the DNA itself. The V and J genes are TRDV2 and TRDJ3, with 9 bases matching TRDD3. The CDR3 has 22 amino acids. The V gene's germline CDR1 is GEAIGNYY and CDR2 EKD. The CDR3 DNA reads TGTGCCTGTGACCCGGTACTGGGGGACCTCACGAAAAACACCTGGGACGCCCGACAGATGTTTTTC. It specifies CACDPVLGDLTKNTWDARQMFF.